The present entry profiles one T cell receptor beta chain with its context. It has no known antigen specificity. One end of the junction does not line up with germline, which may come from a read error. The data originate from a study of cytomegalovirus exposure and HLA in healthy donors (dated by TCRdb to the late 2010s). For the study in its entirety: According to a later analysis, the roughly 130 validation repertoires were produced on the same platform as the 700 or so repertoires of the first cohort. High-throughput TCR immunosequencing, statistical association of individual TCRs with disease status, and machine learning were combined to predict cytomegalovirus infection status. The study aimed to test whether signatures of past pathogen exposure could be identified by cataloging public T cell receptors. A separate validation cohort of 100 to 150 different subjects was used in addition to the roughly 700-subject first cohort.

Libraries were constructed by the immunoSEQ multiplex PCR assay. Per the original workflow: A statistical classification framework was developed to diagnose cytomegalovirus status using the catalog of TCR beta chain sequences. TCRdb's version of the immuneACCESS table is confined to in-frame rearrangements and falls short of the full clone set. An unresolved V gene accounts for under half of the shortfall where checked; the remainder is of unknown origin. V, J and clone size are those of that table, while D and trimming were read from the DNA. This sample comprises about 180,000 clones, 86% of them detected only once. The ten largest clones represent about 2.5% of the sample. CDR1 and CDR2, looked up from the germline V gene, are MDHEN and SYDVKM. The CDR3 has 14 amino acids, counting the end cysteine and phenylalanine. Kept here is only the CDR3 DNA, which spans 42 bases and is read in frame from base 1.

The donors were included in the validation cohort of 120 subjects, a group kept apart from the roughly 700-subject first cohort. Overall study outcomes, separate from this receptor: The validation cohort had no HLA typing available for a later analysis, so co-occurrence within that cohort was assessed over all 130 or so repertoires. Most TCR sequences were seen in very few donors, while some public TCRs were found in many individuals. Subsequent analysis determined that TCRs grouped into clusters in the first cohort also showed a tendency toward co-occurrence across the 90 to 150 validation repertoires, and approximately 93% of cluster scores exceeded 0. A few of the identified cytomegalovirus-associated TCR beta chains were confirmed in vitro to be specific for cytomegalovirus antigens. The study gave a list of roughly 150 TCR beta chains associated with cytomegalovirus. The classifier was reported to diagnose cytomegalovirus status with high specificity and sensitivity in both the original cohort and the validation cohort. The authors suggested that the approach could potentially be generalized to other disease states and immunological phenotypes.

In this chain, TRBV28 is recombined with TRBJ2-7, with TRBD1 matching 7 junction bases. The sample was PBMCs. The TCR comes from a man aged 18-30 years in good health and CMV-seropositive. The CDR3 reads CASRLSRAGGEQYF. The DNA is TGTGCCAGCAGGTTATCTCGGGCAGGGGGCGAGCAGTACTTC.